Listed here are 7 T cell receptor beta chains from one sample, sequenced in a study of CD8+ T cells in alopecia areata. Reverse transcription of extracted RNA yielded cDNA, which provided the sequencing template. Assay used: immunoSEQ multiplex PCR; TCRdb lists only in-frame clones, some missing. This table has 150,000 to 200,000 clones, roughly 61% appearing once. Treatment in this sample: oral pan-JAK inhibitor, 5-10 mg twice daily. Here the sequenced sample was CD8+ T cells sorted from blood, taken at week 24, from a patient treated with tofacitinib. All receptors come from a human donor with alopecia areata.

This clone was counted a few times. The V and J genes are TRBV11-2 and TRBJ1-5, with D uncertain. V dropped 2 bases and J dropped 4 bases, with 6 bases sitting between them. This CDR3 spans 13 amino acids. Germline loops: CDR1 SGHAT, CDR2 FQNNGV. The CDR3 loop reads CASSLWDNQPQHF. The CDR3 region has the DNA TGTGCCAGCAGCTTATGGGATAATCAGCCCCAGCATTTT.

This chain uses TRBV7-6 with TRBJ2-3; D is possibly TRBD2 (5 bases). The CDR3 runs to 13 residues. Germline assignment: CDR1 SGHVS and CDR2 FNYEAQ. V dropped 6 bases and J dropped 5 bases, with 12 bases sitting between them. The CDR3 reads CASRDSGGDTQYF. The CDR3 DNA reads as TGTGCCAGCAGGGACTCAGGAGGAGATACGCAGTATTTT.

V is TRBV5-6 and J is TRBJ2-7; D is perhaps TRBD2 (7 bases). The germline CDR1 and CDR2 sequences are SGHDT and YYEEEE. CDR3 size: 16 residues. V lost 2 bases and J 0 bases, leaving 15 bases between the germline ends. Written as DNA, the CDR3 is TGTGCCAGCAGCTTTGGGGGCGGGGGACACTCCTACGAGCAGTACTTC. Its translation: CASSFGGGGHSYEQYF.

V is TRBV7-9 and J is TRBJ2-3; TRBD1 matches 9 bases. V lost 1 base to trimming and J lost 2 bases; unmatched junction nucleotides: 1. CDR3 length: 15 residues. In germline, CDR1 is SEHNR, CDR2 FQNEAQ (reference sequence). CDR3 in DNA: TGTGCCAGCAGCTTAGGGGACAGGGACACAGATACGCAGTATTTT. The encoded protein is CASSLGDRDTDTQYF.

This clone was counted ten times or more. The sample contains more than one DNA sequence encoding this CDR3. This chain joins TRBV6-6 and TRBJ2-1, with D unclear. From germline, CDR1 is MNHNY and CDR2 SVGAGI (reference sequence). The CDR3 extends over 12 amino acids. Trimming stripped 5 bases from V and 4 bases from J, with 6 bases between. CDR3: CASSRPYNEQFF. The CDR3 region has the DNA TGTGCCAGCAGTCGCCCTTACAATGAGCAGTTCTTC.

V and J are TRBV14 and TRBJ2-7, with 11 bases aligning to TRBD1. The ends lost 0 bases at V and 5 bases at J; junction bases unmatched: 3. The CDR3 has 15 residues. The V gene's germline CDR1 is SGHDN and CDR2 FVKESK. CDR3 in DNA: TGTGCCAGCAGCCAAGAATGGACAGGGGGCAACGAGCAGTACTTC. The encoded protein is CASSQEWTGGNEQYF.

The chain carries TRBV7-2 and TRBJ2-2, with 7 bases identical to TRBD1. Trimming removed 0 bases from V and 4 bases from J; junction bases left unmatched: 8. The V gene's germline CDR1 is SGHTA and CDR2 FQGNSA. This CDR3 spans 17 amino acids. CDR3 sequence: CASSLAERGPVTGELFF. The CDR3 bases are TGTGCCAGCAGCTTAGCTGAGAGGGGGCCGGTCACCGGGGAGCTGTTTTTT.